The entry below gives a single TCR beta chain sequence along with its context. Its cognate antigen has yet to be identified. Base qualities are not provided; no much larger clone lies one nucleotide away. TCRbeta CDR3 regions were amplified from genomic DNA using the immunoSEQ Assay, a bias-controlled multiplex PCR. As for the original processing: Nucleated cell counts per sample were estimated from amplification of reference gene primers within the assay. Sequence reads were collapsed and filtered to measure the absolute abundance of every unique TCRbeta CDR3 rearrangement. For each sample, productive Simpson clonality was calculated by taking the square root of Simpson's diversity index across productive rearrangements. Not all clones reach the TCRdb copy of this immuneACCESS table, which keeps in-frame sequences only. Checked studies attribute under half of the gap to unresolved V genes and leave the rest unexplained. V and J calls and clone size come straight from that table; D and trimming were deduced from the DNA. The sample table records about 260,000 clones; roughly 90% of these occur just once. The leading ten clones occupy about 3% of the sample.

This specimen belongs to a study of blood T cell repertoires in COVID-19 (dated by TCRdb to 2019 to 2021). With respect to the entire study: The collaborator samples originated in the United States, Italy and Spain and spanned the acute and convalescent phases of COVID-19. Nearly every sample came with metadata listing a de-identified subject ID, COVID-19 status, age in years and sex. The repertoires were made available in a free public database intended to serve as a resource for research on the immune response to SARS-CoV-2. The material from the prospective study consisted of cDNA or gDNA derived from T cells, B-cell-depleted T cells, or PBMCs. Samples were obtained from the ongoing ImmuneRACE study (first 160 participants) and from some 1,300 subjects provided by 6 global collaborators. Where HLA class I and class II types were available, the types were taken from metadata supplied by the sample provider, not from assay-based typing. Subjects who had been exposed to COVID-19, were actively infected with it, or had recovered from it provided the deeply sampled blood TCRbeta repertoires that made up the dataset.

The research as a whole found: The quantity of clinical and demographic metadata differed by source and by participant and was supplied without curation.

Taken from cysteine to phenylalanine, the CDR3 has 16 residues. Just CDR3 DNA is preserved here, 48 bases in frame from base 1. The germline V gene sets CDR1 to SGHAT and CDR2 to FQNNGV. Unmatched junction bases come to 4, with V trimmed by 5 bases and J by 0 bases. Enrolling through a virtual design, the prospective study's participants ranged in age from about 18 to 89 years and lived across roughly 23 United States geographic areas. In the prospective study, cohorts were assigned on the basis of participant-reported clinical history obtained from a screening survey and a study questionnaire. Recovered participants in ImmuneRACE Cohort 3 were defined by two consecutive negative NP/OP PCR tests, clearance by a healthcare professional, or resolution of symptoms. In the prospective study, whole blood, serum and a nasopharyngeal or oropharyngeal swab were collected from each participant by mobile phlebotomists. Prospective study participants could optionally give additional blood draws and questionnaires over an approximately 2-month period. Blood samples from the prospective study were shipped frozen or at room temperature prior to DNA extraction.

The rearrangement joined TRBV11-2 to TRBJ1-6, and 7 junctional nucleotides match TRBD1. Input material: PBMCs or T cells enriched from blood (not recorded which). The TCR was taken from a woman aged 45-60 years who had recovered from COVID-19. Here is the DNA: TGTGCCAGCAGCGCCCGACAGGGCTCCTATAATTCACCCCTCCACTTT. The translation is CASSARQGSYNSPLHF.